The rows below give T cell receptor beta chains drawn from one sample of a study of T cells in Graves' hyperthyroidism and ophthalmopathy. TCRdb analysed the multiplex PCR reads with MiXCR anew, one entry per CDR3 protein. Found here are roughly 350,000 distinct CDR3 sequences, approximately 15% of them singletons; the top ten hold 34%. The specimen was blood. These receptors were obtained from a middle-aged woman with Graves' ophthalmopathy. Each CDR3 is given with its conserved first and last residue. The order of the fields is V gene, J gene, D gene, clone size, CDR3 DNA, CDR3 protein. The D gene is left open where the match is weak. Expanded clones get a size class; other rows say once, few or many, or leave the size out.

>TRBV5-4|TRBJ2-1|TRBD2|NA
TGTGCCAGCAGCTTGCGTATAGCGGGAGGCGGCCACAATGAGCAGTTCTTC
CASSLRIAGGGHNEQFF
>TRBV28|TRBJ2-1|NA|many
TGTGCCAGCAGTTTACCCCCTGAGTTCAATGAGCAGTTCTTC
CASSLPPEFNEQFF
>TRBV20-1|TRBJ2-3|NA|many
TGCAGTGCTAGAGGGTCGTTTTTGAACACAGATACGCAGTATTTT
CSARGSFLNTDTQYF
>TRBV11-2|TRBJ1-6|NA|many
TGTGCCAGCAGCCCCCAGCGGGTCTCCTATAATTCACCCCTCCACTTT
CASSPQRVSYNSPLHF
>TRBV5-1|TRBJ2-7|TRBD1|many
TGCGCCAGCAGCTTGAATCAGGACAGGGGCTCCGAGCAGTACTTC
CASSLNQDRGSEQYF
>TRBV12-3/TRBV12-4|TRBJ2-7|NA|many
TGTGCCAGCAGTTTAAGGTTAGGCACCTACGAGCAGTACTTC
CASSLRLGTYEQYF
>TRBV6-1|TRBJ1-2|TRBD1|many
TGTGCCAGCAGTTTAGCCCGGGACAGGGGGCATGGCTACACCTTC
CASSLARDRGHGYTF
>TRBV2|TRBJ2-1|NA|many
TGTGCCAGCAGTGAAGAAAAGGGAGTAGGCAATGAGCAGTTCTTC
CASSEEKGVGNEQFF
>TRBV30|TRBJ1-3|NA|few
TGTGCCTCCGGACCTTTAAACACCATATATTTT
CASGPLNTIYF
>TRBV7-2|TRBJ1-2|NA|NA
TGTGCCAGCAGCTTAGCTGGGGGCAGGGAAGGCTACACCTTC
CASSLAGGREGYTF
>TRBV12-3/TRBV12-4|TRBJ2-2|TRBD2|few
TGTGCCAGCCAAACTAGCGAGAACACCGGGGAGCTGTTTTTT
CASQTSENTGELFF
>TRBV20-1|TRBJ1-2|NA|NA
TGCAGTGCTCTAGATACCAGTAATGGCTACACCTTC
CSALDTSNGYTF
>TRBV28|TRBJ1-4|TRBD1|many
TGTGCCAGCAGTAGAGACAGGGGGCGATTACATGAAAAACTGTTTTTT
CASSRDRGRLHEKLFF
>TRBV6-1|TRBJ1-1|NA|many
TGTGCCAGCAGTCAAACCAGGCAGGGAGAAGCTTTCTTT
CASSQTRQGEAFF
>TRBV7-9|TRBJ1-6|NA|few
TGTGCCAGCAGCTCGGGGGAATATTCACCCCTCCACTTT
CASSSGEYSPLHF
>TRBV2|TRBJ2-2|TRBD2|few
TGTGCCAGCAGTGACGGCGCGGGGGTGGTCACCGGGGAGCTGTTTTTT
CASSDGAGVVTGELFF
>TRBV7-6|TRBJ2-7|NA|many
TGTGCCAGCAGCTTAGAGCTGGCCTACGAGCAGTACTTC
CASSLELAYEQYF
>TRBV4-2|TRBJ1-1|NA|NA
TGTGCCAGCAGCCAAGTCCTGGCCGTTGAAGCTTTCTTT
CASSQVLAVEAFF
>TRBV11-2|TRBJ1-2|NA|many
TGTGCCAGCAGCTTAGACAGCTCCTATGGCTACACCTTC
CASSLDSSYGYTF
>TRBV15|TRBJ2-7|NA|NA
TGTGCCACCAGCGTCCGGGGGGCACTCCCCTACGAGCAGTACTTC
CATSVRGALPYEQYF
>TRBV20-1|TRBJ2-3|NA|many
TGCAGTGCTAGCCCCGGGGAGAGGTGGAGAGGCACAGATACGCAGTATTTT
CSASPGERWRGTDTQYF
>TRBV6-5|TRBJ1-1|TRBD1|many
TGTGCCAGCAGTTACGGGGCCGGGACAGCCAACACTGAAGCTTTCTTT
CASSYGAGTANTEAFF
>TRBV12-5|TRBJ2-2|TRBD1|many
TGTGCTAGTGGTCGGGGACAGGGTACCTTATACACCGGGGAGCTGTTTTTT
CASGRGQGTLYTGELFF
>TRBV4-1|TRBJ2-2|NA|few
TGCGCCAGCAGCCAAAGGGGGACGCCCGAGGCCACCGGGGAGCTGTTTTTT
CASSQRGTPEATGELFF
>TRBV24-1|TRBJ2-1|NA|many
TGTGCCACCAGTGATTTATGGGGGGCTGATGAGCAGTTCTTC
CATSDLWGADEQFF
>TRBV19|TRBJ2-3|TRBD2|many
TGTGCCAGTATCCGCCGGGCGGGAGGGCTTGCAGATACGCAGTATTTT
CASIRRAGGLADTQYF
>TRBV29-1|TRBJ1-4|NA|many
TGCAGCGTTGAAGACAGGCTTAATGAAAAACTGTTTTTT
CSVEDRLNEKLFF
>TRBV24-1|TRBJ2-1|NA|few
TGTGCCACCAGTGACGGGACTCGAACAAATGAGCAGTTCTTC
CATSDGTRTNEQFF
>TRBV6-1|TRBJ2-6|NA|few
TGTGCCAGCGACTCATCTGGGGCCAACGTCCTGACTTTC
CASDSSGANVLTF